These T cell receptor beta chains were read from a single sample in a study of blood T cell repertoires in COVID-19. Here immunoSEQ multiplex PCR was the method, and the copy in TCRdb shows in-frame clones only, minus some. The sample holds about 56,000 clones, around four fifths seen once. The sample was peripheral blood. The receptors stem from a woman aged 80 or over with acute or convalescent COVID-19. Each CDR3 is given with its conserved first and last residue. Each record gives: D gene, clone size, J gene, V gene, CDR3 protein, CDR3 DNA. The D gene is left open where the match is weak. Not every row has a clone size; where given, it reads once, few, many or a size class.

d_gene: TRBD1; abundance: once; j_gene: TRBJ1-6; v_gene: TRBV27; CDR3aa: CASTLVRTGLNSPLHF; CDR3nt: TGTGCCAGCACTCTAGTCAGGACAGGGCTCAATTCACCCCTCCACTTT
d_gene: TRBD2; abundance: few; j_gene: TRBJ2-1; v_gene: TRBV2; CDR3aa: CASSETSGGAPEQFF; CDR3nt: TGTGCCAGCAGTGAAACTAGCGGGGGGGCCCCTGAGCAGTTCTTC
d_gene: .; abundance: .; j_gene: TRBJ1-4; v_gene: TRBV5-1; CDR3aa: CASSPQGLEEKLFF; CDR3nt: TGCGCCAGCAGCCCCCAGGGGTTGGAAGAAAAACTGTTTTTT
d_gene: .; abundance: .; j_gene: TRBJ1-1; v_gene: TRBV3-1/TRBV3-2; CDR3aa: CASSQVGRRGAFF; CDR3nt: TGTGCCAGCAGCCAAGTGGGCAGACGGGGAGCTTTCTTT
d_gene: TRBD2; abundance: .; j_gene: TRBJ2-7; v_gene: TRBV6-5; CDR3aa: CASSRAGGPYEQYF; CDR3nt: TGTGCCAGCAGTCGAGCGGGGGGGCCCTACGAGCAGTACTTC
d_gene: .; abundance: .; j_gene: TRBJ2-1; v_gene: TRBV6-5; CDR3aa: CASSYEGPILNEQFF; CDR3nt: TGTGCCAGCAGTTACGAGGGCCCGATTCTGAATGAGCAGTTCTTC
d_gene: TRBD1; abundance: .; j_gene: TRBJ1-1; v_gene: TRBV25-1; CDR3aa: CASSSTGGTEAFF; CDR3nt: TGTGCCAGCAGTTCGACAGGGGGAACTGAAGCTTTCTTT
d_gene: .; abundance: .; j_gene: TRBJ1-5; v_gene: TRBV5-6; CDR3aa: CASSLRGGNQPQHF; CDR3nt: TGTGCCAGCAGCTTGCGGGGGGGCAATCAGCCCCAGCATTTT
d_gene: TRBD1; abundance: few; j_gene: TRBJ1-4; v_gene: TRBV11-3; CDR3aa: CASSRDRANEKLFF; CDR3nt: TGTGCCAGCAGCCGGGACAGGGCGAATGAAAAACTGTTTTTT
d_gene: TRBD1; abundance: once; j_gene: TRBJ1-2; v_gene: TRBV19; CDR3aa: CASRTGQGAVYGYTF; CDR3nt: TGTGCCAGTCGTACGGGACAGGGGGCTGTCTATGGCTACACCTTC
d_gene: TRBD1; abundance: .; j_gene: TRBJ1-5; v_gene: TRBV7-8; CDR3aa: CASSPRDSYQPQHF; CDR3nt: TGTGCCAGCAGCCCCCGGGACAGCTATCAGCCCCAGCATTTT
d_gene: TRBD2; abundance: .; j_gene: TRBJ2-1; v_gene: TRBV6-4; CDR3aa: CASSQLAGSYNEQFF; CDR3nt: TGTGCCAGCAGCCAACTAGCGGGGTCCTACAATGAGCAGTTCTTC
d_gene: TRBD1; abundance: .; j_gene: TRBJ2-3; v_gene: TRBV19; CDR3aa: CASSWDRGADTQYF; CDR3nt: TGTGCCAGTAGCTGGGACAGGGGGGCAGATACGCAGTATTTT
d_gene: .; abundance: once; j_gene: TRBJ1-2; v_gene: TRBV14; CDR3aa: CASSQDRFRGYGYTF; CDR3nt: TGTGCCAGCAGCCAAGATCGGTTTAGAGGGTATGGCTACACCTTC
d_gene: TRBD1; abundance: .; j_gene: TRBJ2-7; v_gene: TRBV13; CDR3aa: CASSAPQGSSSYEQYF; CDR3nt: TGTGCCAGCAGCGCCCCACAGGGGTCAAGCTCCTACGAGCAGTACTTC
d_gene: .; abundance: .; j_gene: TRBJ2-7; v_gene: TRBV12-3/TRBV12-4; CDR3aa: CASSLKGGGEQYF; CDR3nt: TGTGCCAGCAGTTTAAAGGGAGGAGGCGAGCAGTACTTC
d_gene: .; abundance: few; j_gene: TRBJ1-6; v_gene: TRBV5-1; CDR3aa: CASSLSDSINSPLHF; CDR3nt: TGCGCCAGCAGCCTCTCAGACAGTATTAATTCACCCCTCCACTTT
d_gene: .; abundance: .; j_gene: TRBJ1-5; v_gene: TRBV2; CDR3aa: CASTRDINQPQHF; CDR3nt: TGTGCCAGCACGAGGGACATCAATCAGCCCCAGCATTTT
d_gene: TRBD1; abundance: .; j_gene: TRBJ2-7; v_gene: TRBV3-1/TRBV3-2; CDR3aa: CASSRITGVNEQYF; CDR3nt: TGTGCCAGCAGCCGTATCACAGGGGTCAACGAGCAGTACTTC
d_gene: .; abundance: .; j_gene: TRBJ1-5; v_gene: TRBV3-1/TRBV3-2; CDR3aa: CASSQGVSNQPQHF; CDR3nt: TGTGCCAGCAGCCAAGGAGTATCCAATCAGCCCCAGCATTTT
d_gene: TRBD2; abundance: few; j_gene: TRBJ2-5; v_gene: TRBV7-6; CDR3aa: CASSLELAGAETQYF; CDR3nt: TGTGCCAGCAGCTTAGAACTAGCGGGGGCAGAGACCCAGTACTTC
d_gene: .; abundance: .; j_gene: TRBJ1-3; v_gene: TRBV7-9; CDR3aa: CASPSGNTIYF; CDR3nt: TGTGCCAGCCCGTCTGGAAACACCATATATTTT
d_gene: .; abundance: .; j_gene: TRBJ2-5; v_gene: TRBV29-1; CDR3aa: CSVIKQGIETQYF; CDR3nt: TGCAGCGTTATTAAGCAGGGGATAGAGACCCAGTACTTC